Here is one TCR beta chain with its context. Its antigen is unidentified. The sample originates from a study of vaccination effects on CD4 cells after COVID-19. Across the study: Each participant received a vaccine that was either BNT162b2 or mRNA-1273, given as two doses.

Method: immunoSEQ multiplex PCR; TCRdb's copy keeps in-frame clones and lacks some. This table has just under 75,000 clones, roughly 79% appearing once. Between the trimmed V and J ends, which lost 3 bases and 4 bases, there was a span of 7 bases. CDR1 is SGHKS and CDR2 is YYEKEE in the germline V gene (reference sequence). This CDR3 region has 12 residues. Viral peptide pools were used in the ViraFEST assay to expand antigen-specific CD4+ T cells, and sequencing came afterward. A 10-day culture period preceded the isolation of CD4+ T cells. Previously uninfected by SARS-CoV-2, the vaccine recipients also showed negative nucleocapsid antibodies. The authors replaced half the medium with IL-2 medium on days 3 and 7.

This sequence originates from a human donor who received a COVID-19 vaccine. The V and J genes are TRBV5-5 and TRBJ1-2; a weak D match, TRBD1 (6 bases). The specimen was CD4+ T cells from PBMCs cultured with HCoV-NL63 spike peptides, collected before COVID-19 vaccination. The CDR3 DNA is TGTGCCAGCAGCTCGGGGGCCTATGGCTACACCTTC. Residues: CASSSGAYGYTF.